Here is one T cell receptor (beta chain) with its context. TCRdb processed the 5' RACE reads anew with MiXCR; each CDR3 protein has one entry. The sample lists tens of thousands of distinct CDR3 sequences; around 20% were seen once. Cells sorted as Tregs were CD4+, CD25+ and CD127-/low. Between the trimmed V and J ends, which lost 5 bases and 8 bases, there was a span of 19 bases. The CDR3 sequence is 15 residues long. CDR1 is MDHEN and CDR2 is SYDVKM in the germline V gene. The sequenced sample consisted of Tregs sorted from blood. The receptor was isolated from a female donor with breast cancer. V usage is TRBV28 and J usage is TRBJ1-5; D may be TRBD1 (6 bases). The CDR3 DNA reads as TGTGCCAGCAGTCTCCCTCTGAACAGGGATAAGCCCCAGCATTTT. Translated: CASSLPLNRDKPQHF. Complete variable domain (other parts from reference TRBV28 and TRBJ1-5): DVKVTQSSRYLVKRTGEKVFLECVQDMDHENMFWYRQDPGLGLRLIYFSYDVKMKEKGDIPEGYSVSREKKERFSLILESASTNQTSMYLCASSLPLNRDKPQHFGDGTRLSIL.